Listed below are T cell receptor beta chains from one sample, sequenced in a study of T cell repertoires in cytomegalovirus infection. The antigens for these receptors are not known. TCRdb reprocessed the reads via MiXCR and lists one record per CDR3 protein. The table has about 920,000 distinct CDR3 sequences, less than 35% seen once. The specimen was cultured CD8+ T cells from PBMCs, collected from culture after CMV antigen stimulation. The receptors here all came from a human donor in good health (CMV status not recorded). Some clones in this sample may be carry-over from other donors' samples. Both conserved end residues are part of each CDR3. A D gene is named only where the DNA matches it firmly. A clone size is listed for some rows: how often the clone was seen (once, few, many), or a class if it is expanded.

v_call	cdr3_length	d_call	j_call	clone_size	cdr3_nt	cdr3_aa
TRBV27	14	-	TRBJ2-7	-	TGTGCCTGCAGTGATGAGGACAAGCACTACGAGCAGTACTTC	CACSDEDKHYEQYF
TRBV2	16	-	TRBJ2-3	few	TGTGCCAGCAGCGGACCGGGACACACGGCCCCAGATACGCAGTATTTT	CASSGPGHTAPDTQYF
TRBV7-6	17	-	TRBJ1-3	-	TGTGCCAGCACCCTAAGTAGGGTTCAGAGCTCTGGAAACACCATATATTTT	CASTLSRVQSSGNTIYF
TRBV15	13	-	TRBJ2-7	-	TGTGCCACCAGCAGAGAACGGCAATACGAGCAGTACTTC	CATSRERQYEQYF
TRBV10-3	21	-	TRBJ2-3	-	TGTGCCATCAGTGACTATGAGTACTCCGATGGCCAAAGATTCCCCACAGGCACGCAGTATTTT	CAISDYEYSDGQRFPTGTQYF
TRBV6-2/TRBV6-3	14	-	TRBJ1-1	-	TGTGCCAGCACCCGGTTTGGAGGGGACACTGAAGCTTTCTTT	CASTRFGGDTEAFF
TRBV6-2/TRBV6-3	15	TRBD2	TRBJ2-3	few	TGTGCCAGCAGTTACGGAGCGGGGGAATTGAATACGCAGTATTTT	CASSYGAGELNTQYF
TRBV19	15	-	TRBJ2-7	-	TGTGCCAGTAGTTATTCGGTACACCCGGACGACGAGCAGTACTTC	CASSYSVHPDDEQYF
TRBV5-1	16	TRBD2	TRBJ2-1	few	TGCGCCAGCAGCCCAGCGGGGGGCCCCCACTACAATGAGCAGTTCTTC	CASSPAGGPHYNEQFF
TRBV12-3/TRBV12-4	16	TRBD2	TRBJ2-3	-	TGTGCCACCATACGCGGGGGGGCGAGGATTACAGATACGCAGTATTTT	CATIRGGARITDTQYF
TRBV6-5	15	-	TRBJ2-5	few	TGTGCCAGCAGTTACCTAACTCCGTTCCAAGAGACCCAGTACTTC	CASSYLTPFQETQYF
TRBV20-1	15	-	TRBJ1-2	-	TGCAGTGCTAGAGAGAGTTTCCTGGGCCAGGAAGGCTACACCTTC	CSARESFLGQEGYTF
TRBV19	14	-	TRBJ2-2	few	TGTGCCAGTAGTATGCCAGTCCTGGTCGGGGAGCTGTTTTTT	CASSMPVLVGELFF
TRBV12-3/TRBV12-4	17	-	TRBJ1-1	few	TGTGCCAGCAGCCAAGCTCCAGGGACCGCACCGAACACTGAAGCTTTCTTT	CASSQAPGTAPNTEAFF
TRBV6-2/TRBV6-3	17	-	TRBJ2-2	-	TGTGCCAGCAAAATGCTGGGGGGGCCCCCGAACACCGGGGAGCTGTTTTTT	CASKMLGGPPNTGELFF
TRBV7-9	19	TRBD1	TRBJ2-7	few	TGTGCCAGCAGCTTAGTGTATACCCTAGGACAGGAACTCTCCTACGAGCAGTACTTC	CASSLVYTLGQELSYEQYF
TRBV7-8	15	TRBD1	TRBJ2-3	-	TGTGCCAGCAGCTTCGAGGGGGCGCCGGCAGATACGCAGTATTTT	CASSFEGAPADTQYF
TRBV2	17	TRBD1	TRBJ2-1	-	TGTGCCAGCAGTGAAGCAGTCCGGGACAGGTCCTACAATGAGCAGTTCTTC	CASSEAVRDRSYNEQFF